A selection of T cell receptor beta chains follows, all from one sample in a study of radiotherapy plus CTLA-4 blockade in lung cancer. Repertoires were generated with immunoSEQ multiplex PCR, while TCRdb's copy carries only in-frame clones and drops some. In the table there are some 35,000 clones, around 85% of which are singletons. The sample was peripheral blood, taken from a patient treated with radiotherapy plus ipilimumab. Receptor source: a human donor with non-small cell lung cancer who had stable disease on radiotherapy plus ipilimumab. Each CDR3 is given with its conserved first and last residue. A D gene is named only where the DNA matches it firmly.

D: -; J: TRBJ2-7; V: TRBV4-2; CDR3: CASSQGSAGTYEQYF
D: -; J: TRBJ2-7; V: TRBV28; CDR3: CASSFSHRSSYEQYF
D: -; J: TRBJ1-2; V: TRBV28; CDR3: CASSTGRYYGYTF
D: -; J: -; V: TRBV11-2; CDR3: CASSLDRGSYEQYF
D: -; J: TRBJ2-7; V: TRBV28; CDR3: CASSLFALRGSLSPYEQYF
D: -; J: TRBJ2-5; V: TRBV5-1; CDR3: CASSLDRPSGTQYF
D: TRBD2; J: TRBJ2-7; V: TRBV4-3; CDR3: CASSQEREGLYEQYF
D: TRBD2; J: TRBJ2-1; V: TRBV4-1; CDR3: CASSRSGTSGTWRFF
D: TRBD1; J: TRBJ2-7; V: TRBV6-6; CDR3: CASSYEGRGYEQYF
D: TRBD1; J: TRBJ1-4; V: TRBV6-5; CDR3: CASSIGQGDRKLFF
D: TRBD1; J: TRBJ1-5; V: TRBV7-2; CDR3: CASSLVQGAAQPQHF
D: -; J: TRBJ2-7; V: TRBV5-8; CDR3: CASSLGQNYEQYF
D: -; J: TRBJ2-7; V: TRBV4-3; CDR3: CASSQEITRPSEQYF
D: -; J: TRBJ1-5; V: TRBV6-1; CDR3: CASSEAVRQGGGQPQHF
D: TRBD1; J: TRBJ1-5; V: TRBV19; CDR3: CASSMGGQSHQPQHF
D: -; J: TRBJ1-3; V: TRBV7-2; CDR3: CASSSDSKTGNTIYF
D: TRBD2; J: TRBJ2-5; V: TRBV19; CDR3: CASSIALAGVHLQETQYF
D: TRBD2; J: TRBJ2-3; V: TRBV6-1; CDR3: CASTPGLATTDTQYF
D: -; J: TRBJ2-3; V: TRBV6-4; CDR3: CASSTGREDTQYF
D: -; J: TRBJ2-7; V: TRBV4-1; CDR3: CASSQTNRVPYEQYF
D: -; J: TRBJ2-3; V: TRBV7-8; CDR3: CASSLWGEEGTDTQYF
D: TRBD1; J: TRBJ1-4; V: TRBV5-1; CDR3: CASSLVYRGTNEKLFF
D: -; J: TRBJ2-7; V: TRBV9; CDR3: CASSVDPGREQYF
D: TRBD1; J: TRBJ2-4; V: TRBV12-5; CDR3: CASGLRMPGQGADSGRGAKNIQYF
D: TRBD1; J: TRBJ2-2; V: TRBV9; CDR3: CASSVGDSTGELFF
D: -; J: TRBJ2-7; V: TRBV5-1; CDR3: CASSDGQPPYEQYF
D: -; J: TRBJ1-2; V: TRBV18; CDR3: CASSPEEDYGYTF
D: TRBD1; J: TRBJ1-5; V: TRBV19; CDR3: CASSIRQGHQPQHF
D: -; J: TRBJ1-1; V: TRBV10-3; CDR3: CAISEAPKGSGNTEAFF
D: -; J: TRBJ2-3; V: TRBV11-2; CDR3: CASSLTGGYYTQYF
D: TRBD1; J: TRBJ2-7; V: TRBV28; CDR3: CASSLRTGSYEQYF
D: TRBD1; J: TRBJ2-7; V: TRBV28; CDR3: CASSLEPGGLYEQYF
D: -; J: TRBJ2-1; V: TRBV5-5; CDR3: CASSPGTYNEQFF
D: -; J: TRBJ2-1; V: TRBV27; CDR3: CASSLAGSRSQQFF
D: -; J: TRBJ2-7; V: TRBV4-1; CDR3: CASSPIGLVSSYEQYF
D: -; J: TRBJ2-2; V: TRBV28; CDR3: CASSLGGTGTGELFF
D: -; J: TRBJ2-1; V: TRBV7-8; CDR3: CASSLAGVSYNEQFF
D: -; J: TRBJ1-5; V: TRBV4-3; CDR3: CASSQEATDQPQHF
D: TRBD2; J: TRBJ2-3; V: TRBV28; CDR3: CASKAGGPSTDTQYF
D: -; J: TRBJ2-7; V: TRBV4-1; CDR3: CASSQDGIEQYF